This T cell receptor (beta chain) derives from a study of blood T cells in healthy people across ages. Notes on the study in general: The recorded TCR beta diversity per million T cells decreased in a roughly linear manner with age. Versus aged donors, long-lived donors had higher diversity and more naive CD4+ cells.

The ends lost 4 bases at V and 7 bases at J; junction bases unmatched: 15. CDR1 SGHNT and CDR2 YENEEA come from the germline V gene. The CDR3 spans 17 residues. The second PCR ran 7 to 11 cycles with a sample-barcoded 5' primer and J-beta primers. Every sample returned 2.5 million or more CDR3-containing paired-end reads. MiXCR, applied by TCRdb to the 5' RACE reads, yields one record per CDR3 protein. The sample includes 650,000 to 700,000 distinct CDR3 sequences, about 30% of them seen just once. This clonotype was recorded a few times. Its specificity is unknown. Sequencing input: blood. The receptor comes from a woman older than 75 in good health. The chain employs TRBV11-3 and TRBJ2-1, with 8 bases that match TRBD1. CDR3 amino acids: CASSSPRTGPGSNEQFF. The CDR3 DNA sequence: TGTGCCAGCAGCTCGCCTAGGACAGGGCCGGGGTCGAATGAGCAGTTCTTC.